These 25 T cell receptor beta chains came from one sample sequenced in a study of blood T cells in healthy people across ages. A J-beta primer mix and a sample-barcoded 5' primer were used in a second PCR of about 7 to 12 cycles. Each CDR3 protein gets one entry after TCRdb re-called the 5' RACE reads with MiXCR. The table shows around 1.5 million distinct CDR3 sequences, with roughly 64% occurring only once. The sequenced material came from blood. All receptors come from a young man in good health.

This chain joins TRBV4-1 and TRBJ2-7, with 7 bases lining up with TRBD1. V was pared by 2 bases and J by 2 bases, with 3 bases of the junction left unmatched. The CDR3 runs to 14 residues. Per germline, CDR1 MGHRA and CDR2 YSYEKL. In DNA, the CDR3 is TGCGCCAGCAGCCAATTCGACAGGGCCTACGAGCAGTACTTC. As protein: CASSQFDRAYEQYF.

The chain combines TRBV6-5 with TRBJ1-1; D is possibly TRBD1 (6 bases). Germline V gives CDR1 MNHEY, CDR2 SVGAGI. V lost 7 bases, J lost 1 base, and 13 bases lay in between. This CDR3 contains 14 residues. CDR3 nucleotides: TGTGCCAGCACCTGGACGGGGGCGAACACTGAAGCTTTCTTT. This codes for CASTWTGANTEAFF.

Regarding this clonotype: Mismatch with germline at one junction end may stem from a read error. The chain is built from TRBV4-1 and TRBJ2-7, with a possible D match to TRBD2 (6 bases). The J call could be wrong; TRBJ2-5 is a better fit for the DNA end. From germline, CDR1 is MGHRA and CDR2 YSYEKL. This CDR3 contains 14 residues. In DNA, the CDR3 is TGCGCCAGCAGCCCAAAGGACTATCAAGGGACCCAGTACTTC. Its protein product is CASSPKDYQGTQYF.

The V gene is TRBV4-1, the J gene TRBJ2-4, with D possibly being TRBD1 or TRBD2 (5 bases each). V dropped 0 bases and J dropped 0 bases, with 15 bases sitting between them. Germline-derived CDR1 and CDR2 are MGHRA and YSYEKL. The CDR3 has 18 amino acids. CDR3 coding DNA: TGCGCCAGCAGCCAAGATGGGACGGGGATCCTAGCCAAAAACATTCAGTACTTC. It is translated as CASSQDGTGILAKNIQYF.

CDR3 sequence (DNA): TGTGCCAGCAGTGAATTGAGGAGCTATGGCTACACCTTC. It is translated as CASSELRSYGYTF. J is TRBJ1-2 and V is TRBV2, with D uncertain. The CDR3 extends over 13 amino acids. Germline V gives CDR1 SNHLY, CDR2 FYNNEI. V was pared by 2 bases and J by 4 bases, with 8 bases between.

This chain connects TRBV6-5 to TRBJ2-7; the D call may be TRBD1 or TRBD2 (5 bases each). V lost 5 bases and J 9 bases, leaving 17 bases between the germline ends. The CDR3 is 13 amino acids. Germline CDR1 reads MNHEY; CDR2 reads SVGAGI. CDR3 residues: CASSVRDGIVQYF. CDR3 nucleotides: TGTGCCAGCAGTGTCCGGGACGGGATAGTGCAGTACTTC.

This chain joins TRBV6-5 and TRBJ1-2, with 7 bases aligning to TRBD1. This CDR3 has 18 amino acids. The V and J ends lost 1 base and 3 bases, in that order; junction bases with no gene match: 14. Germline V gene sequence: CDR1 MNHEY, CDR2 SVGAGI. The CDR3 protein is CASSYYDRDPLIYYGYTF. The DNA of the CDR3 is TGTGCCAGCAGTTACTACGACAGGGACCCGCTGATTTACTATGGCTACACCTTC.

The chain carries TRBV10-3 and TRBJ2-3; D might be TRBD2 (5 bases). From germline, CDR1 is ENHRY and CDR2 SYGVKD. V was cut by 8 bases and J by 0 bases, with 9 bases left in between. This CDR3 has 13 amino acids. In nucleotides, the CDR3 is TGTGCCATCTTGGGAGACAGCACAGATACGCAGTATTTT. Translation gives CAILGDSTDTQYF.

This sequence joins TRBV5-5 and TRBJ1-1; D gene unclear. Germline V gives CDR1 SGHKS, CDR2 YYEKEE (reference sequence). The CDR3 contains 14 residues. V was shortened by 1 base and J by 0 bases, with 7 bases between the two germline ends. CDR3 nucleotides: TGTGCCAGCAGCTTGAACGGATTGAACACTGAAGCTTTCTTT. As protein: CASSLNGLNTEAFF.

The V gene is TRBV12-3 or TRBV12-4, the J gene TRBJ2-5; D is unclear. V was clipped by 3 bases and J by 2 bases, with 16 bases between them. The CDR3 has 16 amino acids. CDR3 DNA sequence: TGTGCCAGCAGTTTTCTTTTCGCTGACCAACAAGAGACCCAGTACTTC. As protein: CASSFLFADQQETQYF.

There are a few counts of this clonotype. This sequence joins TRBV12-3 or TRBV12-4 and TRBJ1-2; a weak D match, TRBD1 (5 bases). The CDR3 loop spans 15 amino acids. The ends were cut back, 6 bases at V and 3 bases at J, with 17 bases in the middle. CDR3 sequence reads: CASRPTGHSHYGYTF. The CDR3 DNA follows: TGTGCCAGCAGACCTACCGGACACTCCCACTATGGCTACACCTTC.

The chain employs TRBV5-1 and TRBJ2-3, with 9 bases aligning to TRBD1. CDR3 length equals 17 residues. V trimming: 0 bases; J trimming: 4 bases; junction bases outside the gene matches: 9. Germline CDR1 reads SGHRS; CDR2 reads YFSETQ. This CDR3 reads CASSLVPDRGGADTQYF. The CDR3 region has the DNA TGCGCCAGCAGCTTGGTCCCTGACAGGGGGGGCGCAGATACGCAGTATTTT.

This chain uses TRBV11-2 with TRBJ2-7, with TRBD1 matching 12 bases. The length of the CDR3 is 16 residues. Germline assignment: CDR1 SGHAT and CDR2 FQNNGV. Trimming at V came to 5 bases and at J to 4 bases, leaving 9 bases not matched to a gene. CDR3 in DNA: TGTGCCAGCAGCGAAACGCCGGGACAGGGGGCTTACGAGCAGTACTTC. The encoded protein is CASSETPGQGAYEQYF.

This clonotype was seen a handful of times. The chain links TRBV6-5 to TRBJ1-2; tentative D call: TRBD1 (6 bases). Trimming took off 2 bases at V and 8 bases at J, with 12 bases between the two ends. CDR1 is MNHEY and CDR2 is SVGAGI in the germline V gene. The CDR3 length is 13 residues. Here the CDR3 reads CASSYPNRDGYTF. CDR3 bases: TGTGCCAGCAGTTACCCGAACAGGGACGGCTACACCTTC.

V gene TRBV12-3 or TRBV12-4 combines with J gene TRBJ2-1; 7 nucleotides match TRBD1. Trimming at V came to 5 bases and at J to 4 bases, leaving 8 bases not matched to a gene. The CDR3 length is 15 residues. The CDR3 is CASSLTGRIYNEQFF. In DNA form, the CDR3 reads TGTGCCAGCAGTCTGACAGGGAGAATTTACAATGAGCAGTTCTTC.

The rearrangement joins TRBV12-3 or TRBV12-4 to TRBJ1-4; the D is unclear. Trimming left V 6 bases short and J 0 bases short, with 11 bases between. The CDR3 runs to 15 residues. CDR3 sequence (DNA): TGTGCCAGCAGCCCGGCGGGGTCAACTAATGAAAAACTGTTTTTT. It is translated as CASSPAGSTNEKLFF.

The chain links TRBV5-1 to TRBJ2-7; the D is unclear. Trimming pared 4 bases from V and 4 bases from J, leaving 18 bases between. Germline V gene lookup returns CDR1 SGHRS and CDR2 YFSETQ. The CDR3 covers 15 residues. This CDR3 is CASSAPSAVTYEQYF. Written as DNA, the CDR3 is TGCGCCAGCAGCGCCCCTTCGGCGGTCACTTACGAGCAGTACTTC. The full variable domain, its missing parts supplied by reference TRBV5-1 and TRBJ2-7, is KAGVTQTPRYLIKTRGQQVTLSCSPISGHRSVSWYQQTPGQGLQFLFEYFSETQRNKGNFPGRFSGRQFSNSRSEMNVSTLELGDSALYLCASSAPSAVTYEQYFGPGTRLTVT.

The chain employs TRBV27 and TRBJ2-1; D unclear. The CDR3 spans 13 residues. Trimming took off 6 bases at V and 8 bases at J, with 14 bases between the two ends. The V gene's germline CDR1 is MNHEY and CDR2 SMNVEV (reference sequence). DNA of the CDR3: TGTGCCAGCAGCTTGGGATGGTTTCATGAGCAGTTCTTC. Its translation is CASSLGWFHEQFF.

This CDR3 reads CLTSGGGQETQYF. Written as DNA, the CDR3 is TGCCTTACTTCGGGGGGGGGCCAAGAGACCCAGTACTTC. The J gene is TRBJ2-5, the V gene TRBV20-1; 8 nucleotides agree with TRBD2. The germline CDR1 and CDR2 sequences are DFQATT and SNEGSKA (reference sequence). The CDR3 spans 13 residues.

The chain recombines TRBV2 with TRBJ2-4; TRBD2 matches 7 bases. Gene TRBJ2-7 matches the end of the DNA better, so the J call may be wrong. This CDR3 is 14 amino acids long. Germline CDR1 reads SNHLY; CDR2 reads FYNNEI. CDR3 sequence (DNA): TGTGCCAGCAGTGAAACTAGCGCACCCTACGAGCAGTACTTC. This gives the protein CASSETSAPYEQYF.

The CDR3 DNA reads as TGTGCCAGCAGTCCGGACAGGTTTTATGGCTACACCTTC. Its translation is CASSPDRFYGYTF. The chain links TRBV12-3 or TRBV12-4 to TRBJ1-2, with 7 bases lining up with TRBD1. The CDR3 covers 13 residues. The V and J ends lost 5 bases and 5 bases, in that order; junction bases with no gene match: 5.

In regard to this clonotype: Sequence at one end of the junction differs from germline and may be a read error. This chain joins TRBV7-2 and TRBJ2-1, with 14 bases identical to TRBD2. The germline V gene encodes CDR1 SGHTA and CDR2 FQGNSA. There are 17 residues in the CDR3. CDR3 sequence reads: CASSVAGTSGSSNEQFF. Written as DNA, the CDR3 is TGTGCCAGCAGCGTAGCCGGGACTAGCGGGAGTAGTAATGAGCAGTTCTTC.

The rearrangement joins TRBV6-2 or TRBV6-3 to TRBJ1-5; TRBD1 matches at 9 bases. Germline CDR1 and CDR2: MNHEY and SVGEGT. This CDR3 region has 16 residues. The V segment lost 5 bases and the J segment 3 bases; nucleotides outside the gene matches: 8. The CDR3 DNA reads TGTGCCAGCAGTCCAATTGGGACAGGGCCCAATCAGCCCCAGCATTTT. This translates into CASSPIGTGPNQPQHF.

This clonotype was seen a handful of times. This sequence joins TRBV3-1 and TRBJ2-7; 11 bases line up with TRBD2. J gave up 2 bases and V 0 bases, and 6 bases lay outside the gene matches. Germline V lookup: CDR1 LGHDT, CDR2 YNNKEL (reference sequence). The length of the CDR3 is 17 residues. In DNA form, the CDR3 reads TGTGCCAGCAGCCAAGAGACTAGCGGGATTCTCACCTACGAGCAGTACTTC. Translation: CASSQETSGILTYEQYF.

In its sample, this clonotype was seen many times. V usage is TRBV29-1 and J usage is TRBJ2-3, with 9 bases identical to TRBD2. CDR1 is SQVTM, CDR2 ANQGSEA, per germline. V lost 3 bases and J lost 10; bases outside the gene matches: 8. There are 13 residues in the CDR3. This chain's CDR3 is CSVDGGGASPQYF. The CDR3 DNA is TGCAGCGTTGACGGCGGGGGGGCATCTCCGCAGTATTTT.